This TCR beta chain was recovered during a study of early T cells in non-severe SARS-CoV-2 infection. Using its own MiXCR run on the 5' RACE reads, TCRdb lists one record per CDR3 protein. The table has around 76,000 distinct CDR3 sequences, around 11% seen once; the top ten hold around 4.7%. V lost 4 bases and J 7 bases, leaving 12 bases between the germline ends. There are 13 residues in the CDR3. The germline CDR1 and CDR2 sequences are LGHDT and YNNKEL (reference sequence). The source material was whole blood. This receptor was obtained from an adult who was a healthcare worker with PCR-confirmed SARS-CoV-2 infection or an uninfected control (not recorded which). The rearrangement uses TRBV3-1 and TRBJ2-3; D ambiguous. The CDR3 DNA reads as TGTGCCAGCAGCCCAGCCCTTAGGAATACGCAGTATTTT. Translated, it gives CASSPALRNTQYF.